This T cell receptor beta chain is from a study of T cell responses to AZD1222 COVID-19 vaccine. Overall study results and limits: Unmutated regions of variants are reportedly targeted by nearly half of spike-specific TCRs. Two AZD1222 doses significantly raised spike-specific TCR breadth and depth over controls. Spike as a whole was targeted by vaccine-associated CD4 TCRs, dominant at 160-218 and 743-854. Donors were mostly white British, more females; clonal diversity possibly underestimated.

The CDR3 runs to 15 residues. Trimming took off 3 bases at V and 0 bases at J, with 9 bases between the two ends. The V gene's germline CDR1 is SGHAT and CDR2 FQNNGV. A word on this clone: Its antigen is as yet unknown.

The assay was immunoSEQ multiplex PCR, and TCRdb's table has in-frame clones only and misses some. The table has roughly 100,000 clones, just over 90% seen once. The sample in question was peripheral blood, obtained on day 0 of AZD1222 vaccination. The TCR comes from an adult in good health. The rearrangement links TRBV11-2 to TRBJ1-3, with unresolved D. The chain's CDR3 is CASSFGLISGNTIYF. CDR3 nucleotides: TGTGCCAGCAGCTTTGGACTCATCTCTGGAAACACCATATATTTT.